This passage covers 6 T cell receptor beta chains from one sample sequenced in a study of patients and donors after allogeneic stem cell transplantation. TCRdb re-derived calls from the RT-PCR reads in MiXCR, one entry per CDR3 protein. The profile shows about 160,000 distinct CDR3 sequences, approximately 24% of them singletons. The material sequenced was blood, either unsorted or a sorted T cell fraction (not recorded which). These TCRs come from a human donor who was either an allogeneic HSCT recipient or a stem cell or donor lymphocyte infusion donor (not recorded which). It is not recorded whose cells these are; they may come from a transplant donor.

This clonotype was counted a few times. CDR3 nucleotides: TGCAGTGCTAGAGGGGACCCTGATACGCAGTATTTT. This sequence encodes CSARGDPDTQYF. The V and J genes are TRBV20-1 and TRBJ2-3; D assignment may be TRBD1 or TRBD2 (5 bases each). Deletions cut 1 base from V and 6 bases from J, with 8 bases between. Per the germline V gene, CDR1 is DFQATT and CDR2 is SNEGSKA (reference sequence). CDR3 size: 12 residues.

This clonotype turned up a few times. This chain uses TRBV7-3 with TRBJ1-6, with a tentative D call TRBD1 (5 bases). Trimming removed 5 bases from V and 7 bases from J, with 12 bases in between. The germline V gene encodes CDR1 SGHTA and CDR2 FQGTGA. The CDR3 has 14 residues. DNA of the CDR3: TGTGCCAGCAGCGAGCAGGGAGGCAATTCACCCCTCCACTTT. Protein product: CASSEQGGNSPLHF. Full variable domain (remainder filled in from reference TRBV7-3 and TRBJ1-6): GAGVSQTPSNKVTEKGKYVELRCDPISGHTALYWYRQSLGQGPEFLIYFQGTGAADDSGLPNDRFFAVRPEGSVSTLKIQRTERGDSAVYLCASSEQGGNSPLHFGNGTRLTVT.

This clonotype was seen a few times. The gene calls are TRBV12-3 or TRBV12-4 and TRBJ2-5; 7 bases fit TRBD2. V shed 7 bases, J shed 2 bases, and the junction held 10 bases outside the gene matches. The CDR3 totals 15 residues. DNA for the CDR3: TGTGCCAGCACCCCCCGGGGAGGGGCGCAAGAGACCCAGTACTTC. Protein sequence: CASTPRGGAQETQYF.

This clonotype was picked up a small number of times. The chain is built from TRBV6-5 and TRBJ2-1; the match to TRBD1 covers 7 bases. Looked up from germline, CDR1 is MNHEY and CDR2 is SVGAGI. The V and J ends lost 0 bases and 6 bases, in that order; junction bases with no gene match: 11. The CDR3 runs 17 residues. The CDR3 DNA sequence: TGTGCCAGCAGTTACTCGTCCGGGACAGTAGAATTCAATGAGCAGTTCTTC. The encoded protein is CASSYSSGTVEFNEQFF.

This chain links TRBV7-6 with TRBJ1-3; 9 nucleotides line up with TRBD1. The germline V gene encodes CDR1 SGHVS and CDR2 FNYEAQ. V lost 3 bases and J lost 1; bases outside the gene matches: 4. CDR3 size: 16 residues. The DNA for the CDR3 is TGTGCCAGCAGCTTCGGGACAGGGTCGTCTGGAAACACCATATATTTT. This codes for CASSFGTGSSGNTIYF.

CDR3 in amino acids: CASSLAFTDTQYF. For the CDR3, the DNA is TGCGCCAGCAGCCTGGCGTTCACAGATACGCAGTATTTT. The chain links TRBV4-1 to TRBJ2-3, with D unresolved. From germline, CDR1 is MGHRA and CDR2 YSYEKL. The V end lost 4 bases, the J end lost 2 bases, and 7 bases lay between the germline ends. CDR3 length: 13 residues.